The 26 T cell receptor beta chains below all came from one sample that was sequenced in a study of blood T cell repertoires in COVID-19. Using immunoSEQ multiplex PCR, the repertoire was profiled, and TCRdb retains in-frame clones only, with some absent. This table has around 500,000 clones, approximately 83% appearing once. The sequencing sample was made of peripheral blood. These receptors were collected from a human donor in a cohort sampled during active COVID-19.

J is TRBJ2-2 and V is TRBV19; TRBD2 aligns across 8 bases. V trimming: 4 bases; J trimming: 4 bases; junction bases outside the gene matches: 5. This CDR3 is 15 amino acids long. CDR1 is LNHDA and CDR2 is SQIVND in the germline V gene (reference sequence). CDR3 DNA: TGTGCCAGTAGTACTCAAGCGGGAGCCACCGGGGAGCTGTTTTTT. Translation: CASSTQAGATGELFF.

A note on this clone: Distinct nucleotide sequences in the sample also encode this CDR3. V is TRBV18 and J is TRBJ1-4, with TRBD1 identical over 7 bases. From germline, CDR1 is KGHSH and CDR2 LQKENI. The CDR3 totals 15 residues. V lost 1 base and J lost 2; bases outside the gene matches: 1. Here the CDR3 DNA reads TGTGCCAGCTCACCACAGGGGGCGACTAATGAAAAACTGTTTTTT. Translating it yields CASSPQGATNEKLFF. Looking up the rest from reference TRBV18 and TRBJ1-4 gives the full variable domain: NAGVMQNPRHLVRRRGQEARLRCSPMKGHSHVYWYRQLPEEGLKFMVYLQKENIIDESGMPKERFSAEFPKEGPSILRIQQVVRGDSAAYFCASSPQGATNEKLFFGSGTQLSVL.

The chain joins TRBV10-3 to TRBJ2-1; D is perhaps TRBD1 (5 bases). From germline, CDR1 is ENHRY and CDR2 SYGVKD. Between the trimmed V and J ends, which lost 9 bases and 5 bases, there was a span of 20 bases. CDR3 length: 15 amino acids. CDR3 region: CAISPGQLSDNEQFF. The DNA for the CDR3 is TGTGCCATATCCCCAGGACAACTCAGTGACAATGAGCAGTTCTTC.

This clone was detected only once. The chain employs TRBV5-1 and TRBJ2-3; TRBD2 matches 8 bases. The J segment lost 3 bases and the V segment lost 2 bases, leaving 8 bases of the junction unmatched. The CDR3 runs 16 residues. CDR1 is SGHRS, CDR2 YFSETQ, per germline. DNA of the CDR3: TGCGCCAGCAGCTTCCCTAGCGGGCCTCTTACAGATACGCAGTATTTT. This sequence encodes CASSFPSGPLTDTQYF.

The genes are TRBV28 and TRBJ2-3, with D maybe TRBD1 (5 bases). Germline-derived CDR1 and CDR2 are MDHEN and SYDVKM. The CDR3 contains 16 residues. Trimming pared 7 bases from V and 6 bases from J, leaving 23 bases between. The CDR3 region is CASIVGGRAYSDTQYF. The CDR3 DNA sequence: TGTGCCAGCATTGTGGGTGGCAGGGCCTATAGTGATACGCAGTATTTT.

The chain carries TRBV5-5 and TRBJ2-6; TRBD1 aligns across 7 bases. CDR3 length: 17 amino acids. Trimming took 2 bases from V and 0 from J; bases not matched to a gene: 5. Looked up from germline, CDR1 is SGHKS and CDR2 is YYEKEE (reference sequence). The CDR3 loop reads CASSLAQGFSGANVLTF. CDR3 in DNA: TGTGCCAGCAGCTTAGCACAGGGGTTCTCTGGGGCCAACGTCCTGACTTTC.

V gene TRBV4-1 combines with J gene TRBJ2-3, with 10 bases that match TRBD2. The CDR3 covers 19 residues. Losses at the gene ends were 1 base for V and 0 bases for J; bases not matched to a gene: 10. CDR1 and CDR2 (germline): MGHRA, YSYEKL. The CDR3 reads CASSQAPTGLAVSTDTQYF. The CDR3 DNA reads TGCGCCAGCAGCCAAGCCCCAACTGGACTAGCGGTTAGCACAGATACGCAGTATTTT.

V is TRBV18 and J is TRBJ1-4; weak D call: TRBD1 (5 bases). CDR3 length: 15 residues. In germline, CDR1 is KGHSH, CDR2 LQKENI. Trimming took off 4 bases at V and 8 bases at J, with 17 bases between the two ends. CDR3 loop: CASSRYRQPGEKLFF. The CDR3, as DNA: TGTGCCAGCTCACGTTATAGGCAACCAGGGGAAAAACTGTTTTTT. The whole variable domain, filled in from reference TRBV18 and TRBJ1-4, reads NAGVMQNPRHLVRRRGQEARLRCSPMKGHSHVYWYRQLPEEGLKFMVYLQKENIIDESGMPKERFSAEFPKEGPSILRIQQVVRGDSAAYFCASSRYRQPGEKLFFGSGTQLSVL.

V and J are TRBV19 and TRBJ2-7, with 8 bases aligning to TRBD2. Germline CDR1 and CDR2: LNHDA and SQIVND (reference sequence). There are 15 residues in the CDR3. With V trimmed by 6 bases and J by 3 bases, 10 bases remained unmatched. CDR3 nucleotide sequence: TGTGCCAGTAGCAGAAAGCGGGAGTCACACTACGAGCAGTACTTC. This translates into CASSRKRESHYEQYF.

This chain links TRBV30 with TRBJ2-5; D gene uncertain. Trimming cost V 2 bases and J 3 bases, with 13 bases left between them. This CDR3 is 14 amino acids long. Germline V gene sequence: CDR1 GTSNPN, CDR2 SVGIG (reference sequence). CDR3 loop: CAWSLGALKETQYF. In nucleotides, the CDR3 is TGTGCCTGGAGTCTTGGAGCCCTAAAAGAGACCCAGTACTTC. Looking up the rest from reference TRBV30 and TRBJ2-5 gives the full variable domain: SQTIHQWPATLVQPVGSPLSLECTVEGTSNPNLYWYRQAAGRGLQLLFYSVGIGQISSEVPQNLSASRPQDRQFILSSKKLLLSDSGFYLCAWSLGALKETQYFGPGTRLLVL.

CDR3 DNA sequence: TGTGCCTCCGACAGGGGGCTAAACACCGGGGAGCTGTTTTTT. Translation gives CASDRGLNTGELFF. The rearrangement links TRBV30 to TRBJ2-2; 10 nucleotides line up with TRBD1. The length of the CDR3 is 14 residues. The trim removed 7 bases at V and 2 bases at J, leaving 4 bases unmatched. The germline V gene has CDR1 GTSNPN and CDR2 SVGIG (reference sequence).

J is TRBJ1-2 and V is TRBV5-1; D call uncertain. The CDR3 has 18 residues. Germline loops: CDR1 SGHRS, CDR2 YFSETQ. Trimming left V 5 bases short and J 7 bases short, with 30 bases between. CDR3 residues: CASSYSYGAVAGTGGYTF. The CDR3 DNA reads TGCGCCAGCAGTTATAGCTATGGTGCGGTAGCCGGAACGGGTGGCTACACCTTC.

This clone is a singleton in its sample. V and J are TRBV19 and TRBJ1-2; 8 positions match TRBD1. The CDR3 is 12 amino acids. The J segment lost 4 bases and the V segment lost 6 bases, leaving 1 base of the junction unmatched. CDR1 and CDR2 (germline): LNHDA, SQIVND (reference sequence). The CDR3 region has the DNA TGTGCCAGTAGGGACAGGGTCTATGGCTACACCTTC. Its translation is CASRDRVYGYTF.

This chain links TRBV7-3 with TRBJ2-3; a possible D gene is TRBD2 (5 bases). This CDR3 region has 14 residues. Germline-derived CDR1 and CDR2 are SGHTA and FQGTGA. Between the trimmed V and J ends, which lost 5 bases and 0 bases, there was a span of 9 bases. CDR3 region: CASSPQRSTDTQYF. CDR3 DNA: TGTGCCAGCAGCCCTCAGCGGAGCACAGATACGCAGTATTTT.

V is TRBV19 and J is TRBJ1-2; 7 bases match TRBD1. J was trimmed by 1 base and V by 5 bases; bases with no gene match: 4. Germline CDR1 reads LNHDA; CDR2 reads SQIVND (reference sequence). This CDR3 region has 14 residues. CDR3 amino acids: CASSGQVFNYGYTF. CDR3 sequence (DNA): TGTGCCAGTAGTGGACAGGTTTTTAACTATGGCTACACCTTC.

V gene TRBV27 combines with J gene TRBJ1-5, with D possibly TRBD1 on 5 matching bases. The germline V gene encodes CDR1 MNHEY and CDR2 SMNVEV (reference sequence). The CDR3 is made up of 15 amino acids. V lost 3 bases, J lost 7 bases, and 16 bases lay in between. The CDR3 is CASSFTGGSRQPQHF. CDR3 bases: TGTGCCAGCAGTTTTACGGGGGGGTCGCGGCAGCCCCAGCATTTT.

The CDR3 DNA reads TGTGCCAGCAGTTTATTGGGGGACAGATATAGCAATCAGCCCCAGCATTTT. Translation gives CASSLLGDRYSNQPQHF. The chain has TRBV28 and TRBJ1-5, with 7 bases identical to TRBD1. With 1 base clipped from V and 0 bases from J, the junction kept 6 bases outside the gene matches. CDR1 and CDR2 from the germline V gene are MDHEN and SYDVKM. The CDR3 is made up of 17 amino acids.

The rearrangement links TRBV19 to TRBJ1-2; D gene unclear. CDR1 and CDR2 (germline): LNHDA, SQIVND (reference sequence). The germline V and J ends were trimmed by 4 bases and 2 bases, with 5 bases remaining between them. The CDR3 sequence is 12 residues long. CDR3 region: CASSTSNYGYTF. The CDR3 nucleotides are TGTGCCAGTAGTACTTCCAACTATGGCTACACCTTC.

The chain links TRBV29-1 to TRBJ1-2, with 8 positions matching TRBD1. This CDR3 contains 14 residues. V was pared by 6 bases and J by 4 bases, with 10 bases of the junction left unmatched. The germline CDR1 and CDR2 sequences are SQVTM and ANQGSEA. The CDR3 region has the DNA TGCAGCGTGCAGGGGGCACTTAATATCTATGGCTACACCTTC. This sequence encodes CSVQGALNIYGYTF. Full variable domain (remainder filled in from reference TRBV29-1 and TRBJ1-2): SAVISQKPSRDICQRGTSLTIQCQVDSQVTMMFWYRQQPGQSLTLIATANQGSEATYESGFVIDKFPISRPNLTFSTLTVSNMSPEDSSIYLCSVQGALNIYGYTFGSGTRLTVV.

The chain joins TRBV30 to TRBJ1-1; D unclear. Germline assignment: CDR1 GTSNPN and CDR2 SVGIG (reference sequence). Between the trimmed V and J ends, which lost 3 bases and 4 bases, there was a span of 12 bases. The CDR3 has 13 amino acids. CDR3 loop: CAWREQSLTEAFF. CDR3 DNA: TGTGCCTGGAGGGAGCAGTCTCTCACTGAAGCTTTCTTT.

The chain recombines TRBV9 with TRBJ1-1, with TRBD1 matching 10 bases. In germline, CDR1 is SGDLS, CDR2 YYNGEE. The V gene end was trimmed by 3 bases and the J gene end by 4 bases; junction bases not matched to a gene: 3. The length of the CDR3 is 14 residues. CDR3 in amino acids: CASSARTGGTEAFF. The CDR3 nucleotides are TGTGCCAGCAGCGCCAGGACAGGGGGCACTGAAGCTTTCTTT.

The rearrangement joins TRBV2 to TRBJ2-1; TRBD2 matches at 16 bases. The CDR3 runs to 15 residues. Germline values: CDR1 SNHLY, CDR2 FYNNEI. V lost 4 bases, J lost 7 bases, and 1 base stayed unmatched. The DNA for the CDR3 is TGTGCCAGCAGTGGGGGACTAGCGGGAGGGAATGAGCAGTTCTTC. As protein: CASSGGLAGGNEQFF.

V gene TRBV27 combines with J gene TRBJ2-7, with 10 positions matching TRBD2. The length of the CDR3 is 18 residues. The germline V gene has CDR1 MNHEY and CDR2 SMNVEV (reference sequence). After removal of 0 bases from V and 0 bases from J, the junction contained 8 bases not matched to a gene. The CDR3 spells CASSLSRSGRLTSYEQYF. In nucleotides, the CDR3 is TGTGCCAGCAGTTTATCGCGTAGCGGGAGGCTAACCTCCTACGAGCAGTACTTC.

V and J are TRBV19 and TRBJ1-4; 10 bases line up with TRBD1. The V and J ends lost 8 bases and 7 bases, in that order; junction bases with no gene match: 4. Germline loops: CDR1 LNHDA, CDR2 SQIVND (reference sequence). This CDR3 region has 13 residues. The CDR3 sequence is CASGGQGVEKLFF. As DNA, the CDR3 is TGTGCCAGTGGCGGACAGGGGGTTGAAAAACTGTTTTTT.

V usage is TRBV5-8 and J usage is TRBJ2-7; D is undetermined. The CDR3 length is 14 residues. V dropped 0 bases and J dropped 4 bases, with 11 bases sitting between them. The germline gives CDR1 SGHTS, CDR2 YDEGEE. The CDR3 DNA is TGTGCCAGCAGCTTGGGGCATCCCCCGTACGAGCAGTACTTC. Translation gives CASSLGHPPYEQYF.

This clone showed up just once. V gene TRBV5-1 combines with J gene TRBJ2-5; 7 positions agree with TRBD1. Germline assignment: CDR1 SGHRS and CDR2 YFSETQ. The ends lost 4 bases at V and 2 bases at J; junction bases unmatched: 5. The CDR3 covers 14 residues. CDR3 residues: CASSPGTVQETQYF. CDR3 in DNA: TGCGCCAGCAGCCCCGGGACAGTACAAGAGACCCAGTACTTC.